This T cell receptor (beta chain) appears in the sequencing data of a study of CXCR3-negative and CXCR3-positive naive CD8 T cells. The TRB cDNA libraries were prepared by 5' RACE with UMI labels. TCRdb processed the 5' RACE reads again and assigns one entry to each CDR3 protein, with no DNA. Listed are fewer than 55,000 distinct CDR3 sequences; less than 1.6% falls within the top ten. Study-wide results and caveats: Both naive subsets, CXCR3-negative and CXCR3-positive, displayed similar TRBV-TRBJ usage, unlike memory cells. Memory CD8+ T cell repertoires were far less diverse than both naive subsets.

CD45RO-CCR7+CD27+CD95- marked naive CD8+ T cells. About this clonotype itself: The antigen is not known.

This CDR3 has 13 residues. CDR1 SGHVS and CDR2 FNYEAQ come from the germline V gene. The J gene is TRBJ2-3, the V gene TRBV7-6. The sample comprised naive CXCR3- CD8+ T cells from blood. The subset was: CD45RO-CCR7+CD27+CD95- naive CD8+ T cells lacking CXCR3 (TNR3-). This clonotype was obtained from a human donor in good health. Some clones in this sample may be carry-over from other donors' samples. The CDR3 region is CASSLVSEDTQYF.